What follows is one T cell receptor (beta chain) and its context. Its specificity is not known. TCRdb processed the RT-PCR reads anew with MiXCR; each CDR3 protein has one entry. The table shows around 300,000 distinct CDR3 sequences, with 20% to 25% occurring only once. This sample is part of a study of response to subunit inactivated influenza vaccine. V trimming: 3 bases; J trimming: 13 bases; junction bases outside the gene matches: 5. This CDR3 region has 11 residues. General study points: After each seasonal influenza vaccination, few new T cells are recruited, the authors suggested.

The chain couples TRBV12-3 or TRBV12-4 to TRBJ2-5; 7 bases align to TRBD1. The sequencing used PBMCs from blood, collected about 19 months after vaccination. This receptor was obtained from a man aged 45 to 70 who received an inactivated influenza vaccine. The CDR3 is CASSFGQVGYF. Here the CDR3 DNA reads TGTGCCAGCAGTTTCGGACAGGTGGGGTACTTC.